A single sample is the source of the 18 T cell receptor beta chains below, sequenced in a study of blood T cell repertoires in COVID-19. The method was immunoSEQ multiplex PCR; TCRdb's version includes in-frame clones alone and lacks a portion of them. The sample records 160,000 or so clones, about 80% being singletons. The sample consisted of peripheral blood. The receptors shown here come from a man between 60 and 75 years old with acute or convalescent COVID-19.

This sequence joins TRBV7-9 and TRBJ1-2; D is possibly TRBD1 (5 bases). The CDR3 is made up of 14 amino acids. Looked up from germline, CDR1 is SEHNR and CDR2 is FQNEAQ (reference sequence). The ends were cut back, 4 bases at V and 5 bases at J, with 14 bases in the middle. CDR3 protein: CASSSRGRQYGYTF. As DNA, the CDR3 is TGTGCCAGCAGCTCGCGGGGCCGACAGTATGGCTACACCTTC.

The chain links TRBV6-5 to TRBJ2-5; D is unclear. The CDR3 runs to 11 residues. CDR1 MNHEY and CDR2 SVGAGI come from the germline V gene. V lost 5 bases to trimming and J lost 5 bases, with 6 bases between them. In nucleotides, the CDR3 is TGTGCCAGCAGTATTCAGGAGACCCAGTACTTC. Translated: CASSIQETQYF.

V is TRBV6-6 and J is TRBJ1-2, with TRBD1 matching over 9 bases. This CDR3 has 14 amino acids. CDR1 MNHNY and CDR2 SVGAGI come from the germline V gene (reference sequence). J lost 7 bases, V lost 5 bases, and 8 bases had no gene match. The CDR3 nucleotides are TGTGCCAGCAGTCCGGGACAGGGCATAACTGGCTACACCTTC. Translation gives CASSPGQGITGYTF.

This rearrangement joins TRBV27 to TRBJ2-5; 8 positions match TRBD2. After removal of 5 bases from V and 5 bases from J, the junction contained 7 bases not matched to a gene. This CDR3 is 14 amino acids long. CDR1 and CDR2 (germline): MNHEY, SMNVEV (reference sequence). The CDR3: CASSPGGLGETQYF. Written as DNA, the CDR3 is TGTGCCAGCAGTCCGGGGGGGCTGGGGGAGACCCAGTACTTC.

The chain couples TRBV6-1 to TRBJ2-7, with a tentative D call TRBD1 (6 bases). The V end was cut by 0 bases, the J end by 4 bases, with 16 bases between. The CDR3 spans 16 residues. Germline V lookup: CDR1 MNHNS, CDR2 SASEGT. CDR3 protein: CASSEAVRQVGYEQYF. For the CDR3, the DNA is TGTGCCAGCAGTGAAGCGGTTCGACAGGTGGGGTACGAGCAGTACTTC.

This rearrangement joins TRBV6-5 to TRBJ1-1; possibly TRBD1 for D (6 bases). V shed 7 bases and J shed 1 base, with 13 bases lying between them. Germline CDR1 is MNHEY and CDR2 is SVGAGI. The CDR3 covers 14 residues. CDR3 amino acids: CASMGAGRNTEAFF. As DNA, the CDR3 is TGTGCCAGCATGGGGGCCGGGCGGAACACTGAAGCTTTCTTT.

The chain employs TRBV3-1 (or the pseudogene TRBV3-2) and TRBJ2-3, with unresolved D. The germline V gene has CDR1 LGHDT and CDR2 YNNKEL (reference sequence). With 0 bases removed from V and 3 bases from J, the gap between germline ends came to 4 bases. The CDR3 has 13 residues. CDR3 DNA: TGTGCCAGCAGCCAAGATGCGACAGATACGCAGTATTTT. Translation gives CASSQDATDTQYF.

The chain combines TRBV30 with TRBJ1-2; D may be TRBD1 (6 bases). Germline CDR1 is GTSNPN and CDR2 is SVGIG (reference sequence). V lost 7 bases, J lost 2 bases, and 14 bases lay in between. The CDR3 is 13 residues long. This chain's CDR3 is CASYRVSNYGYTF. The CDR3 bases are TGTGCCTCATACAGGGTTTCGAACTATGGCTACACCTTC.

The CDR3 protein is CASSLVPTGLGVGELFF. The CDR3 nucleotides are TGTGCCAGCAGCTTAGTCCCGACAGGGCTAGGAGTCGGGGAGCTGTTTTTT. The chain links TRBV7-2 to TRBJ2-2; TRBD1 matches 7 bases. Germline CDR1 is SGHTA and CDR2 is FQGNSA. Trimming cost V 1 base and J 7 bases; bases outside gene matches: 12. The CDR3 runs to 17 residues.

The genes are TRBV24-1 and TRBJ2-3; 14 bases are shared with TRBD2. The CDR3 runs to 17 residues. After removal of 3 bases from V and 8 bases from J, the junction contained 9 bases not matched to a gene. Germline V gene lookup returns CDR1 KGHDR and CDR2 SFDVKD. The CDR3 spells CATSDAGTSGSLSTQYF. In nucleotides, the CDR3 is TGTGCCACCAGTGATGCCGGGACTAGCGGGAGCTTGAGTACGCAGTATTTT.

CDR3 sequence reads: CASSPHPGTGANTGELFF. The CDR3 nucleotides are TGTGCCAGCAGCCCTCACCCCGGGACAGGCGCGAACACCGGGGAGCTGTTTTTT. V and J are TRBV7-3 and TRBJ2-2, with TRBD1 identical over 8 bases. Germline-derived CDR1 and CDR2 are SGHTA and FQGTGA. The length of the CDR3 is 18 residues. J was trimmed by 0 bases and V by 5 bases; bases with no gene match: 11.

This chain joins TRBV7-2 and TRBJ1-2; TRBD1 matches at 9 bases. V gave up 2 bases and J gave up 4 bases; unmatched junction bases: 8. The germline gives CDR1 SGHTA, CDR2 FQGNSA. The CDR3 totals 16 residues. The chain's CDR3 is CASSLRKGQGGYGYTF. The CDR3 coding sequence is TGTGCCAGCAGCTTACGCAAGGGACAGGGAGGCTATGGCTACACCTTC. Full variable domain (missing parts from reference TRBV7-2 and TRBJ1-2): GAGVSQSPSNKVTEKGKDVELRCDPISGHTALYWYRQSLGQGLEFLIYFQGNSAPDKSGLPSDRFSAERTGGSVSTLTIQRTQQEDSAVYLCASSLRKGQGGYGYTFGSGTRLTVV.

The count of this clone is one. The genes are TRBV12-5 and TRBJ2-1; D is perhaps TRBD1 (5 bases). Germline V lookup: CDR1 LGHNT, CDR2 FRNRAP. The V end was cut by 6 bases, the J end by 12 bases, with 12 bases between. This CDR3 comprises 11 residues. The CDR3 sequence: CASGVGQGQFF. The CDR3 region has the DNA TGTGCTAGTGGAGTGGGTCAGGGGCAGTTCTTC.

The chain carries TRBV9 and TRBJ2-3; D perhaps matches TRBD1 (6 bases). The germline V and J ends were trimmed by 3 bases and 6 bases, with 14 bases remaining between them. The CDR3 spans 14 residues. The germline V gene encodes CDR1 SGDLS and CDR2 YYNGEE. The CDR3 sequence is CASSGWQQGDTQYF. CDR3 in DNA: TGTGCCAGCAGCGGATGGCAACAGGGCGATACGCAGTATTTT. The full variable domain, rest sourced from reference TRBV9 and TRBJ2-3, is DSGVTQTPKHLITATGQRVTLRCSPRSGDLSVYWYQQSLDQGLQFLIQYYNGEERAKGNILERFSAQQFPDLHSELNLSSLELGDSALYFCASSGWQQGDTQYFGPGTRLTVL.

This rearrangement joins TRBV5-5 to TRBJ2-7; D unclear. Trimming shortened V by 2 bases and J by 6 bases, and 9 bases separated the two germline ends. Per germline, CDR1 SGHKS and CDR2 YYEKEE (reference sequence). CDR3 length: 12 residues. The CDR3 bases are TGTGCCAGCAGCTTTCAGGAAGGCGAGCAGTACTTC. The encoded protein is CASSFQEGEQYF.

This clone was seen ten or more times. V and J are TRBV2 and TRBJ1-6; 8 bases line up with TRBD1. This CDR3 is built from 15 residues. With V trimmed by 11 bases and J by 5 bases, 11 bases remained unmatched. CDR1 and CDR2 (germline): SNHLY, FYNNEI. The CDR3 spells CAGVVDRGHNSPLHF. CDR3 coding DNA: TGTGCCGGAGTGGTCGACAGGGGTCATAATTCACCCCTCCACTTT.

The chain employs TRBV18 and TRBJ1-2; 7 nucleotides match TRBD1. Germline CDR1 is KGHSH and CDR2 is LQKENI. CDR3 size: 13 residues. Losses at the gene ends were 4 bases for V and 3 bases for J; bases not matched to a gene: 2. The chain's CDR3 is CASSLDRDYGYTF. DNA of the CDR3: TGTGCCAGCTCACTTGACAGGGACTATGGCTACACCTTC.

The genes are TRBV2 and TRBJ2-5; unclear D gene. There are 13 residues in the CDR3. The germline V and J ends were trimmed by 8 bases and 6 bases, with 16 bases remaining between them. Germline V lookup: CDR1 SNHLY, CDR2 FYNNEI. The CDR3 DNA reads TGTGCCAGCGCTGAGGCCACTCCCAAGACCCAGTACTTC. It encodes CASAEATPKTQYF.